This entry features one TCR beta chain sequence. The entry originates in a study of blood T cell repertoires in COVID-19. Study summary: Specimens from acute and convalescent COVID-19 originated in the United States, Italy and Spain. The analysed material was cDNA or gDNA that came from T cells, B-cell-depleted T cells, or PBMCs.

Original methodology: Reference gene primers were amplified, and this amplification served to estimate nucleated cell counts. Produced via immunoSEQ multiplex PCR; TCRdb's table is partial and in-frame only. V and J calls and clone size are those listed in that table; D and trimming were worked out from the DNA. This sample yields around 290,000 clones, of which 70% to 90% are seen a single time; around 12% belongs to the top ten. The Seattle patients, enrolled during active infection, were followed longitudinally. CDR3 length: 15 amino acids. Material for sequencing was peripheral blood. This sequence was found in a woman aged 70 to 79 with COVID-19, enrolled during active disease. The chain uses TRBV21-1 and TRBJ1-1; the table calls TRBD1, which could not be checked here. TRBV21-1 corresponds to a pseudogene. The CDR3 region has the DNA TGTGCCAGCAGCACGAACAGGGGACGAAACACTGAAGCTTTCTTT. This gives the protein CASSTNRGRNTEAFF.